These T cell receptor beta chains were read from a single sample in a study of cytomegalovirus exposure and HLA in healthy donors. Libraries were prepared by immunoSEQ multiplex PCR; TCRdb keeps only in-frame clonotypes and omits some of them. The repertoire has 150,000 to 200,000 clones, roughly 90% of them found once; the top ten carry about 0.21%. The sequencing sample was made of PBMCs. The receptors were sampled from a girl under three years old in good health and CMV-seronegative. The conserved cysteine and the conserved F or W are not part of the CDR3 here. The listing skips clone size in some rows; elsewhere it reads once, few, many or a size class.

>TRBV4-1|NA
ASSTGSAGYT
>TRBV10-3|NA
AISEPGGRNTIY
>TRBV7-2|few
ASSFNRANEQF
>TRBV7-9|NA
ASSSQSETEAF
>TRBV27|NA
ASSHRRDTEAF
>TRBV7-9|NA
ASSLVRGGNTEAF
>TRBV7-6|NA
ASSLNPLRDRVSAYEQY
>TRBV7-8|once
ASSLVPMGQGAEKLF
>TRBV9|NA
ASSTRTAPLNTGELF
>TRBV2|NA
ASSTQGYEQY
>TRBV7-7|few
ASSQTRQETQY
>TRBV11-2|NA
ASSLGDSSNQPQH
>TRBV4-1|NA
ASSQGGGGGYT
>TRBV6-5|NA
ASRETSGIQTQY
>TRBV7-9|NA
ASSPWTGQIEKLF
>TRBV7-2|NA
ASSLLGGPSGKRETQY
>TRBV6-5|NA
ASSYSTGRQPQH
>TRBV18|NA
ASSPGTSGETQY
>TRBV6-5|NA
ASKIRNTGELF
>TRBV5-3|NA
ARSLRAGGSYNEQF
>TRBV2|NA
ASRGLRGAGELF
>TRBV7-9|NA
ASSQAAGGRYEQY
>TRBV4-2|NA
ASSQDTGGADTQY
>TRBV7-3|NA
ASSLGRGYEQY
>TRBV10-1|NA
ASSRLPGGQETQY
>TRBV10-2|few
ASSGTGLRVQY
>TRBV11-1|once
ASSVLAGGKGEQY
>TRBV13|NA
ASSPGDRGVNGYT
>TRBV2|NA
ARGRQGLYNEQF
>TRBV29-1|NA
SVGGTGNEKLF
>TRBV10-3|NA
AISAREGGNEQF
>TRBV29-1|NA
SVDTGQGLYEQY
>TRBV27|NA
ASSFMFGDREADTQY
>TRBV5-1|NA
ASSGQGAYEQY
>TRBV5-1|few
ASNPGQRNTEAF
>TRBV6-5|NA
ASSPRSGRMDTQY
>TRBV18|NA
ASSPISSGANEQF
>TRBV7-8|NA
ASSRGLAGVSADTQY
>TRBV11-2|few
ASSSIALGLGNYNEQF
>TRBV5-1|NA
ASSKTTYEQY
>TRBV6-5|NA
ASSYSSGNRPYEQY
>TRBV10-3|once
ATATGGSGNTIY
>TRBV6-4|few
ASSDQGNGSPLH
>TRBV5-6|NA
ASSLTRLAGTSTDTQY
>TRBV14|NA
ASSQVPFYEQY
>TRBV5-6|NA
ASSLALEPYGYT
>TRBV5-6|NA
ASSLRGSYEQY
>TRBV7-3|NA
ASSTRGSGTDTQY
>TRBV7-9|NA
SSSLVGGIPGELF
>TRBV7-2|NA
ASSLVFASGPFRETQY
>TRBV5-1|NA
ASSSRQGMDEQY
>TRBV2|NA
ATKETGYSPLH
>TRBV15|NA
ATSRGVYGEQF
>TRBV7-9|NA
ASSSPGGVQSGYT
>TRBV11-2|NA
ASSLGRESTDTQY
>TRBV6-4|NA
ASRETGSGTEAF
>TRBV11-2|NA
ASSPLQGTEKLF
>TRBV5-4|once
ASSLVSTSGRKTDTQY
>TRBV5-4|NA
ASSFPMGGSTGELF
>TRBV7-2|NA
ASKQGINTEAF